The next 8 T cell receptor beta chains were all read from a single sample in a study of tumor and adjacent non-tumor tissue in lung cancer. A modified ARM-PCR protocol with three rounds of nested PCR amplified TCRbeta. Each CDR3 protein gets one entry after TCRdb re-called the multiplex PCR reads with MiXCR. The repertoire holds around 79,000 distinct CDR3 sequences, roughly 72% seen once, with 8% to 10% in the top ten. The template was RNA from unsorted bulk tissue. Material: lung tumor tissue. These receptors all stem from a woman in her forties with non-small cell lung cancer.

With regard to this clonotype: An end of the junction differs from the germline gene, which may be a read error. The chain is built from TRBV29-1 and TRBJ2-7; D is unresolved. The CDR3 totals 12 residues. Germline assignment: CDR1 SQVTM and CDR2 ANQGSEA. The CDR3 loop reads CSAIGNSYGQYF. The CDR3 bases are TGCAGCGCGATAGGGAACTCCTACGGGCAGTACTTC.

In regard to this clonotype: The junction departs from the called germline gene at one end, perhaps through a read error. The chain couples TRBV11-2 to TRBJ2-5, with D tentatively TRBD2 (6 bases). The CDR3 is made up of 16 amino acids. CDR1 SGHAT and CDR2 FQNNGV come from the germline V gene. DNA of the CDR3: TGTGCCAACAGCTTAGTTAGGCGGAGGGCCCAAGAGACCCGGTACTTC. It specifies CANSLVRRRAQETRYF.

Turning to this clonotype: One end of the junction fails to match germline, which may point to a read error. This chain joins TRBV5-1 and TRBJ2-5, with D possibly TRBD2 on 6 matching bases. The CDR3 is made up of 14 amino acids. Germline CDR1 SGHRS, CDR2 YFSETQ. CDR3 DNA: TGCACCAGCAGCTTCGGGACTGTTCAAGGGACCCAGTACTTC. Its protein is CTSSFGTVQGTQYF.

Notes on this clonotype: Because the CDR3 is missing its conserved closing phenylalanine or tryptophan, this is likely a read error. As DNA, the CDR3 is TGTGCCAGCACCAGAGGGGCCCATGAGCAGTTCTCC. This codes for CASTRGAHEQFS. V and J are TRBV7-9 and TRBJ2-1; TRBD1 or TRBD2 may be the D gene (5 bases each). The V gene lost 7 bases and the J gene lost 8 bases, with 12 bases spanning the gap. CDR1 SEHNR and CDR2 FQNEAQ come from the germline V gene (reference sequence). CDR3 length: 12 residues.

The rearrangement uses TRBV5-4 and TRBJ2-1; 7 bases map to TRBD2. This CDR3 contains 15 residues. J was trimmed by 5 bases and V by 3 bases; bases with no gene match: 8. Germline CDR1 is SGHNT and CDR2 is YYREEE (reference sequence). In nucleotides, the CDR3 is TGTGCCAGCAGCTCGAGTGCGGGGGTTGACAATGAGCAGTTCTTC. It translates to CASSSSAGVDNEQFF.

About this clonotype itself: One end of the junction fails to match germline, which may point to a read error. The chain is built from TRBV6-5 and TRBJ2-1, with 7 bases aligning to TRBD2. The CDR3 length is 14 residues. In germline, CDR1 is MNHEY, CDR2 SVGAGI. The CDR3 is CTSRLWTSYNEQFF. The CDR3 DNA reads TGTACCAGCAGACTCTGGACTAGCTACAATGAGCAGTTCTTC.

As concerns this clonotype: A read error may explain this, as a much larger clone is one base away. The chain employs TRBV20-1 and TRBJ2-5, with D unresolved. This CDR3 is 12 amino acids long. The germline gives CDR1 DFQATT, CDR2 SNEGSKA (reference sequence). This CDR3 reads CSAGRLQATQYF. The DNA for the CDR3 is TGCAGTGCCGGGCGATTACAAGCGACCCAGTACTTC.

About this clonotype: A much larger clone is a single base away; this may be a read error. This sequence joins TRBV24-1 and TRBJ2-7, with 8 bases that match TRBD2. The CDR3 extends over 14 amino acids. Germline V CDR1 and CDR2: KGHDR, SFDVKD. CDR3 protein: CATSSGTRGYDQYF. In DNA form, the CDR3 reads TGTGCCACCAGTAGTGGGACTAGGGGCTACGATCAGTACTTC.